Below are 2 T cell receptor beta chains sequenced from a single sample in a study of cytomegalovirus exposure and HLA in healthy donors. Clones were read by immunoSEQ multiplex PCR, and TCRdb kept only the in-frame ones, dropping some. The table has 150,000 to 200,000 clones, about nine tenths seen once; the top ten hold about 7.2%. Sequencing input: PBMCs. These receptors all come from a man aged 25-40 years in good health and CMV-seropositive.

The V call is TRBV11-3, the J call TRBJ2-7, with 9 nucleotides matching TRBD1. Germline assignment: CDR1 SGHNT and CDR2 YENEEA. The V segment lost 5 bases and the J segment 4 bases; nucleotides outside the gene matches: 12. There are 16 residues in the CDR3. The CDR3 DNA reads as TGTGCCAGCAGCCCCCCAACCACAGGGGGCGCGTACGAGCAGTACTTC. Its translation is CASSPPTTGGAYEQYF. The entire variable domain, with the rest obtained from reference TRBV11-3 and TRBJ2-7, is as follows: EAGVVQSPRYKIIEKKQPVAFWCNPISGHNTLYWYLQNLGQGPELLIRYENEEAVDDSQLPKDRFSAERLKGVDSTLKIQPAELGDSAVYLCASSPPTTGGAYEQYFGPGTRLTVT.

This clone was seen a single time. The chain has TRBV27 and TRBJ2-2; D gene ambiguous. This CDR3 has 14 residues. The ends were cut back, 0 bases at V and 6 bases at J, with 8 bases in the middle. Germline loops: CDR1 MNHEY, CDR2 SMNVEV (reference sequence). The CDR3 DNA reads as TGTGCCAGCAGTTTATCCCGGGTTCCCGGGGAGCTGTTTTTT. Protein product: CASSLSRVPGELFF.